These T cell receptor beta chains were read from a single sample in a study of cytomegalovirus exposure and HLA in healthy donors. The table came from immunoSEQ multiplex PCR; TCRdb's copy has only in-frame clones and leaves some out. The profile shows roughly 100,000 clones, about 95% of them singletons. Sample: PBMCs. These receptors were taken from a woman aged 18-29 years in good health and CMV-seronegative. CDR3s include the opening cysteine and the closing phenylalanine or tryptophan. Fields, in order: V gene, clone size, D gene, J gene, CDR3 DNA, CDR3 protein. A D gene is named only where the DNA matches it firmly. Part of the rows lack a size; the others show once, few, many or a class for expanded clones.

TRBV7-8	NA	TRBD2	TRBJ2-7	TGTGCCAGCAGCTCCCGGACTAGCGGCTCCTACGAGCAGTACTTC	CASSSRTSGSYEQYF
TRBV19	NA	TRBD1	TRBJ1-3	TGTGCCAGTAGGATCCGGGACAGAGGAAACACCATATATTTT	CASRIRDRGNTIYF
TRBV6-6	NA	NA	TRBJ2-1	TGTGCCAGCAGTAGTCGGGATGGGGATGAGCAGTTCTTC	CASSSRDGDEQFF
TRBV19	NA	TRBD2	TRBJ2-6	TGTGCCAGTACCCGCGGGACTACTGGGGCCAACGTCCTGACTTTC	CASTRGTTGANVLTF
TRBV10-1	NA	NA	TRBJ1-6	TGCGCCAGCAGTGGGACTATAGCATGGGGAAATTCACCCCTCCACTTT	CASSGTIAWGNSPLHF
TRBV11-1	NA	TRBD1	TRBJ2-7	TGTGCCAGCAGCCTAGGACAGGTCGAGCAGTACTTC	CASSLGQVEQYF
TRBV5-5	NA	NA	TRBJ2-7	TGTGCCAGCAGCCCACTCCGCAGGTTGTACGAGCAGTACTTC	CASSPLRRLYEQYF
TRBV19	NA	TRBD2	TRBJ2-7	TGTGCCAGTAGCACGCTAGCGGGGGAATACTACGAGCAGTACTTC	CASSTLAGEYYEQYF
TRBV5-4	NA	TRBD1	TRBJ1-2	TGTGCCAGCAGCCCGGGACAGCGGGTACGGCAGGGCTACACCTTC	CASSPGQRVRQGYTF
TRBV30	NA	NA	TRBJ2-7	TGTGCCTGGAGAGGCGGGTACTACGAGCAGTACTTC	CAWRGGYYEQYF
TRBV30	few	TRBD2	TRBJ2-1	TGTGCCTGGACAACTAGCGGGAGGGTCAATGAGCAGTTCTTC	CAWTTSGRVNEQFF
TRBV27	NA	NA	TRBJ1-2	TGTGCCAGCAGTCGCGACAGAAACTATGGCTACACCTTC	CASSRDRNYGYTF
TRBV7-9	NA	TRBD2	TRBJ2-3	TGTGCCAGCAGCTTCGGCGGGGGGATCACAGATACGCAGTATTTT	CASSFGGGITDTQYF
TRBV12-5	NA	TRBD1	TRBJ1-2	TGTGCTAGTGGTTCCATAACAGGGGGCTGGAGCTATGGCTACACCTTC	CASGSITGGWSYGYTF
TRBV6-6	NA	TRBD2	TRBJ2-2	TGTGCCAGCAGCCTGCGGGGGACCGGGGAGCTGTTTTTT	CASSLRGTGELFF
TRBV4-1	NA	NA	TRBJ2-7	TGCGCCAGCAGCCAAGAGGCCGGCGGCTCCTACGAGCAGTACTTC	CASSQEAGGSYEQYF
TRBV18	once	NA	TRBJ1-2	TGTGCCAGCTCACCAGGCCTGCAGAACTATGGCTACACCTTC	CASSPGLQNYGYTF